Given below is one T cell receptor (beta chain) in context. These data originate in a study of blood T cell repertoires in COVID-19. At the level of the study: From the United States, Italy and Spain came samples of acute and convalescent COVID-19. T cells, B-cell-depleted T cells, or PBMCs provided the cDNA or gDNA that served as material.

CDR1 is SEHNR and CDR2 is FQNEAQ in the germline V gene (reference sequence). Trimming cost V 5 bases and J 3 bases; bases outside gene matches: 5. The CDR3 contains 16 residues. Original data processing: Estimated nucleated cell counts came from reference gene primer amplification. Using immunoSEQ multiplex PCR, the repertoire was profiled, and TCRdb retains in-frame clones only, with some absent. V, J and clone size were drawn from that table, and D and trimming were deduced from the DNA. The table includes some 85,000 clones, nearly 80% detected once. Sequenced input: peripheral blood. The chain joins TRBV7-9 to TRBJ2-5, with 14 positions matching TRBD2. This receptor was obtained from a man in his 70s with COVID-19, enrolled during active disease. CDR3 bases: TGTGCCAGCAGCCCGGGGACTAGCGGGGGCAAAGAGACCCAGTACTTC. Encoded protein: CASSPGTSGGKETQYF. Full variable domain (remainder filled in from reference TRBV7-9 and TRBJ2-5): DTGVSQNPRHKITKRGQNVTFRCDPISEHNRLYWYRQTLGQGPEFLTYFQNEAQLEKSRLLSDRFSAERPKGSFSTLEIQRTEQGDSAMYLCASSPGTSGGKETQYFGPGTRLLVL.